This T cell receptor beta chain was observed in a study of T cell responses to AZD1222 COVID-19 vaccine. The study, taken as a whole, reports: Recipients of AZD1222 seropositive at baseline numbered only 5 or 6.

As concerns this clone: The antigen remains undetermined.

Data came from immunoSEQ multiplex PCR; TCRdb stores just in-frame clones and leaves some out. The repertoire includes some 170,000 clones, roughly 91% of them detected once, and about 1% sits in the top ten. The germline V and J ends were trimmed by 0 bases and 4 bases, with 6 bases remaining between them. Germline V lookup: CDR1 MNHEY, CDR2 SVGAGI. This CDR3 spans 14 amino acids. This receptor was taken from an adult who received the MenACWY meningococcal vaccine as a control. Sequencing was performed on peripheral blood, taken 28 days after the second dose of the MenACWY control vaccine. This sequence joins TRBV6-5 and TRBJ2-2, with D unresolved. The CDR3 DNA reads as TGTGCCAGCAGTTACTCATCAGGCACCGGGGAGCTGTTTTTT. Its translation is CASSYSSGTGELFF.